Below, 27 T cell receptor beta chains from the same sample are listed, as sequenced in a study of human T cells and chemical hapten exposure. The library tagged each cDNA molecule with unique molecular identifiers. TCRdb reprocessed the reads via MiXCR and lists one record per CDR3 protein. The top ten hold 1.2% to 1.5% of the sample, which has roughly 120,000 distinct CDR3 sequences, around 9% seen once. Someone pulled total RNA out of unfractionated whole blood. Sequenced: whole blood. The receptors were sampled from a human donor in good health. Some clones in this sample may be carry-over from other donors' samples.

This clonotype was found a few times. This chain uses TRBV6-2 or TRBV6-3 with TRBJ2-5; 7 positions match TRBD1. Germline CDR1 MNHEY, CDR2 SVGEGT. The junction had 5 bases not matched to a gene; V was cut back by 6 bases and J by 1 base. The length of the CDR3 is 14 residues. CDR3 sequence (DNA): TGTGCCAGCAGCCGTCAGGGGGTCCAAGAGACCCAGTACTTC. Translating it yields CASSRQGVQETQYF.

This rearrangement joins TRBV29-1 to TRBJ2-1; perhaps TRBD2 as D (6 bases). Germline V lookup: CDR1 SQVTM, CDR2 ANQGSEA. The CDR3 covers 11 residues. The V and J ends lost 5 bases and 9 bases respectively, with 11 bases between them. This CDR3 reads CSVRRGSEQFF. The CDR3 DNA sequence: TGCAGCGTTCGGAGGGGTAGTGAGCAGTTCTTC.

This clonotype has more than one count but fewer than ten. The chain has TRBV7-2 and TRBJ2-2, with D perhaps matching TRBD1 or TRBD2 (5 bases each). The CDR3 is 17 residues long. V was pared by 0 bases and J by 1 base, with 12 bases between. Germline loops: CDR1 SGHTA, CDR2 FQGNSA. This CDR3 is CASSLATGTLNTGELFF. As DNA, the CDR3 is TGTGCCAGCAGCTTAGCAACCGGGACCCTGAACACCGGGGAGCTGTTTTTT.

This chain joins TRBV6-2 or TRBV6-3 and TRBJ2-7; 7 nucleotides agree with TRBD1. From germline, CDR1 is MNHEY and CDR2 SVGEGT. The CDR3 extends over 14 amino acids. Trimming took 6 bases from V and 1 from J; bases not matched to a gene: 6. This CDR3 is CASRGMGQSYEQYF. The CDR3 DNA reads TGTGCCAGCAGGGGGATGGGACAGTCCTACGAGCAGTACTTC.

Many counts were recorded for this clonotype. The chain recombines TRBV27 with TRBJ1-2; 9 bases match TRBD1. There are 14 residues in the CDR3. V lost 2 bases, J lost 7 bases, and 5 bases stayed unmatched. The V gene's germline CDR1 is MNHEY and CDR2 SMNVEV (reference sequence). The CDR3 bases are TGTGCCAGCAGTTTAGGACAGGGGTTGGGTGGCTACACCTTC. It codes for CASSLGQGLGGYTF.

This clonotype was detected ten times or more. V is TRBV6-5 and J is TRBJ1-5, with 7 positions matching TRBD1. The CDR3 spans 17 residues. V shed 11 bases and J 0 bases; nucleotides not matched to a gene: 16. CDR1 and CDR2 (germline): MNHEY, SVGAGI. The CDR3 DNA sequence: TGTGCCCTATGCCAAGGGCGAGGGGGCTTTAGCAATCAGCCCCAGCATTTT. Translating it yields CALCQGRGGFSNQPQHF.

The rearrangement uses TRBV18 and TRBJ1-1, with D perhaps matching TRBD1 (5 bases). Trimming took 2 bases from V and 6 from J, leaving 10 bases between them. From germline, CDR1 is KGHSH and CDR2 LQKENI. This CDR3 contains 13 residues. The CDR3 here is CASSPSGAPEAFF. In DNA form, the CDR3 reads TGTGCCAGCTCACCAAGCGGGGCGCCTGAAGCTTTCTTT.

This clonotype was counted at least ten times. The chain employs TRBV20-1 and TRBJ1-5; 9 bases align to TRBD1. The V gene's germline CDR1 is DFQATT and CDR2 SNEGSKA (reference sequence). The CDR3 loop spans 16 amino acids. With 2 bases clipped from V and 7 bases from J, the junction kept 12 bases outside the gene matches. The CDR3 DNA is TGCAGTGCTAGACTCACCGGGACAGGGATTGGACAGCCCCAGCATTTT. The encoded protein is CSARLTGTGIGQPQHF.

This clonotype was found a few times. The rearrangement links TRBV29-1 to TRBJ2-1, with 11 nucleotides matching TRBD2. The length of the CDR3 is 16 residues. The germline CDR1 and CDR2 sequences are SQVTM and ANQGSEA. V trimming: 5 bases; J trimming: 13 bases; junction bases outside the gene matches: 19. The CDR3 DNA reads as TGCAGCGTTATAGATCCGACTAGCGGGACTGGTTATTATCAGTTCTTC. The encoded protein is CSVIDPTSGTGYYQFF.

The J gene is TRBJ2-1, the V gene TRBV19, with unresolved D. Trimming removed 3 bases at V and 8 bases at J, with 14 bases between. CDR1 is LNHDA, CDR2 SQIVND, per germline (reference sequence). This CDR3 contains 14 residues. The CDR3 nucleotides read TGTGCCAGTAGTATTGGCGGCGTTATCGATGAGCAGTTCTTC. This encodes CASSIGGVIDEQFF.

Many counts were recorded for this clonotype. This chain links TRBV5-5 with TRBJ1-1; D is ambiguous. CDR1 and CDR2 (germline): SGHKS, YYEKEE (reference sequence). This CDR3 spans 15 amino acids. The V gene lost 0 bases and the J gene lost 1 base, with 10 bases spanning the gap. CDR3 amino acids: CASSLARTSNTEAFF. In DNA form, the CDR3 reads TGTGCCAGCAGCTTGGCAAGGACGTCGAACACTGAAGCTTTCTTT. The whole variable domain, filled in from reference TRBV5-5 and TRBJ1-1, reads DAGVTQSPTHLIKTRGQQVTLRCSPISGHKSVSWYQQVLGQGPQFIFQYYEKEERGRGNFPDRFSARQFPNYSSELNVNALLLGDSALYLCASSLARTSNTEAFFGQGTRLTVV.

This clonotype was detected many times. The genes are TRBV2 and TRBJ2-7, with D unresolved. The germline CDR1 and CDR2 sequences are SNHLY and FYNNEI. The CDR3 contains 12 residues. The ends were cut back, 7 bases at V and 4 bases at J, with 11 bases in the middle. CDR3 nucleotides: TGTGCCAGCATCTCCTCTCGTTACGAGCAGTACTTC. This sequence encodes CASISSRYEQYF. Complete variable domain (other parts from reference TRBV2 and TRBJ2-7): EPEVTQTPSHQVTQMGQEVILRCVPISNHLYFYWYRQILGQKVEFLVSFYNNEISEKSEIFDDQFSVERPDGSNFTLKIRSTKLEDSAMYFCASISSRYEQYFGPGTRLTVT.

This clonotype was detected many times. V is TRBV25-1 and J is TRBJ2-3, with D perhaps assigned TRBD1 or TRBD2 (5 bases each). Germline values: CDR1 MGHDK, CDR2 SYGVNS. CDR3 length: 15 residues. The V and J ends lost 5 bases and 0 bases respectively, with 12 bases between them. CDR3 coding DNA: TGTGCCAGCAGTCGAGGGACCTCTAGCACAGATACGCAGTATTTT. Protein: CASSRGTSSTDTQYF.

CDR3 bases: TGTGCCAGCAGCCTAGGAATGGCTGATGAGCAGTTCTTC. It specifies CASSLGMADEQFF. The chain uses TRBV27 and TRBJ2-1; D not resolved. The V gene's germline CDR1 is MNHEY and CDR2 SMNVEV (reference sequence). Trimming took off 6 bases at V and 8 bases at J, with 14 bases between the two ends. The CDR3 length is 13 residues.

Notes on this clonotype: This clone may be a read error of a much larger clone one base away. The chain employs TRBV6-4 and TRBJ2-3, with D tentatively TRBD1 (5 bases). Per the germline V gene, CDR1 is MRHNA and CDR2 is SNTAGT. CDR3 length equals 13 residues. V dropped 6 bases and J dropped 2 bases, with 9 bases sitting between them. The CDR3 reads CASRGPDTDTQYF. As DNA, the CDR3 is TGTGCCAGCAGGGGGCCTGACACAGATACGCAGTATTTT.

Many counts were recorded for this clonotype. The chain recombines TRBV29-1 with TRBJ1-4, with TRBD1 matching over 9 bases. The CDR3 spans 13 residues. V lost 7 bases and J lost 8; bases outside the gene matches: 8. Germline-derived CDR1 and CDR2 are SQVTM and ANQGSEA. Written as DNA, the CDR3 is TGCAGCGCCCAACAGGGGGCAAGAGAAAAACTGTTTTTT. Protein: CSAQQGAREKLFF. Variable domain in full (rest from reference TRBV29-1 and TRBJ1-4): SAVISQKPSRDICQRGTSLTIQCQVDSQVTMMFWYRQQPGQSLTLIATANQGSEATYESGFVIDKFPISRPNLTFSTLTVSNMSPEDSSIYLCSAQQGAREKLFFGSGTQLSVL.

The CDR3 region is CATSRVWVQPDEQYF. The CDR3 DNA is TGTGCCACCAGCAGAGTTTGGGTTCAACCGGACGAGCAGTACTTC. This chain links TRBV15 with TRBJ2-7; no definite D call. The CDR3 extends over 15 amino acids. CDR1 and CDR2 (germline): LNHNV, YYDKDF (reference sequence). V lost 1 base and J lost 5, with 15 bases in between.

This clonotype was observed a few times. The chain has TRBV27 and TRBJ2-1; D perhaps matches TRBD1 (5 bases). The ends were cut back, 4 bases at V and 4 bases at J, with 14 bases in the middle. CDR1 and CDR2 from the germline V gene are MNHEY and SMNVEV (reference sequence). The CDR3 is 15 residues long. CDR3 residues: CASSYLDRVYNEQFF. The CDR3 nucleotides are TGTGCCAGCAGTTACCTTGACAGAGTTTACAATGAGCAGTTCTTC.

Many counts were recorded for this clonotype. For the CDR3, the DNA is TGTGCCAGCAGCGCCCAGAGTAATACGCAGTATTTT. The encoded protein is CASSAQSNTQYF. The chain uses TRBV11-3 and TRBJ2-3; no firm D call. The CDR3 spans 12 residues. Germline lookup yields CDR1 SGHNT and CDR2 YENEEA. V was pared by 5 bases and J by 7 bases, with 10 bases between.

This clonotype was found many times. This chain uses TRBV5-1 with TRBJ2-7; 9 positions match TRBD1. Germline lookup yields CDR1 SGHRS and CDR2 YFSETQ. The trim removed 4 bases at V and 6 bases at J, leaving 14 bases unmatched. This CDR3 spans 16 amino acids. The CDR3 protein is CASSNRNRGLTSEQYF. For the CDR3, the DNA is TGCGCCAGCAGCAATCGGAACAGGGGGCTAACTTCCGAGCAGTACTTC.

A word on this clonotype: In this CDR3 the conserved last residue, phenylalanine or tryptophan, is missing, so a read error is likely. The rearrangement links TRBV20-1 to TRBJ1-5; D gene uncertain. The V gene's germline CDR1 is DFQATT and CDR2 SNEGSKA (reference sequence). The germline V and J ends were trimmed by 2 bases and 0 bases, with 5 bases remaining between them. This CDR3 is 13 amino acids long. CDR3 in amino acids: CSARLNSNQPQHS. As DNA, the CDR3 is TGCAGTGCTAGACTCAATAGCAATCAGCCCCAGCATTCT.

The CDR3 DNA sequence: TGTGCCAGCAGCTTTAGTCCGAGCGGATTTTACAATGAGCAGTTCTTC. Protein product: CASSFSPSGFYNEQFF. The chain couples TRBV5-5 to TRBJ2-1, with D tentatively TRBD2 (5 bases). This CDR3 region has 16 residues. V gave up 2 bases and J gave up 4 bases, with 16 bases separating them. Germline V lookup: CDR1 SGHKS, CDR2 YYEKEE (reference sequence). Drawing the rest from reference TRBV5-5 and TRBJ2-1, the complete variable domain is DAGVTQSPTHLIKTRGQQVTLRCSPISGHKSVSWYQQVLGQGPQFIFQYYEKEERGRGNFPDRFSARQFPNYSSELNVNALLLGDSALYLCASSFSPSGFYNEQFFGPGTRLTVL.

This chain links TRBV14 with TRBJ1-5; D perhaps matches TRBD1 (6 bases). V was clipped by 1 base and J by 7 bases, with 14 bases between them. The CDR3 extends over 15 amino acids. Germline assignment: CDR1 SGHDN and CDR2 FVKESK. The CDR3 loop is CASSQGQGRGQPQHF. DNA for the CDR3: TGTGCCAGCAGCCAAGGGCAGGGGAGAGGACAGCCCCAGCATTTT.

In this sample, this clonotype turned up a few times. J is TRBJ1-1 and V is TRBV4-3, with 9 bases that match TRBD1. This CDR3 has 16 residues. Germline CDR1 reads LGHNA; CDR2 reads YSLEER. Trimming at V came to 7 bases and at J to 1 base, leaving 10 bases not matched to a gene. The CDR3 bases are TGCGCCAGCACCCTCACTAGGACAGGGGAGAACACTGAAGCTTTCTTT. It codes for CASTLTRTGENTEAFF.

V and J are TRBV27 and TRBJ2-7, with a weak D call TRBD1 (6 bases). Germline CDR1 is MNHEY and CDR2 is SMNVEV (reference sequence). V dropped 5 bases and J dropped 1 base, with 12 bases sitting between them. This CDR3 is built from 14 residues. CDR3: CASSLTGVSYEQYF. CDR3 DNA sequence: TGTGCCAGCAGTCTGACAGGAGTTTCCTACGAGCAGTACTTC.

CDR3: CASSLTGMAGELFF. In DNA, the CDR3 is TGTGCCAGCAGCTTAACAGGGATGGCCGGGGAGCTGTTTTTT. The chain carries TRBV7-2 and TRBJ2-2; D is perhaps TRBD1 (6 bases). The CDR3 sequence is 14 residues long. V was trimmed by 2 bases and J by 6 bases, leaving 10 bases between them. Germline loops: CDR1 SGHTA, CDR2 FQGNSA.

The chain recombines TRBV18 with TRBJ1-1; D is ambiguous. The germline V and J ends were trimmed by 2 bases and 2 bases, with 3 bases remaining between them. The germline V gene has CDR1 KGHSH and CDR2 LQKENI. There are 12 residues in the CDR3. The chain's CDR3 is CASSPYNTEAFF. DNA for the CDR3: TGTGCCAGCTCACCATACAACACTGAAGCTTTCTTT. The complete variable domain, with remaining parts taken from reference TRBV18 and TRBJ1-1, reads NAGVMQNPRHLVRRRGQEARLRCSPMKGHSHVYWYRQLPEEGLKFMVYLQKENIIDESGMPKERFSAEFPKEGPSILRIQQVVRGDSAAYFCASSPYNTEAFFGQGTRLTVV.